This T cell receptor (beta chain) was found in a study of blood T cells in healthy people across ages. J lost 4 bases, V lost 8 bases, and 8 bases had no gene match. CDR3 length: 14 residues. Germline V gene lookup returns CDR1 MNHEY and CDR2 SMNVEV (reference sequence). A second about 7 to 12 cycle PCR used barcoded and J-beta primers. TCRdb redid the calling of the 5' RACE reads with MiXCR, one entry per CDR3 protein. The sample consists of approximately 900,000 distinct CDR3 sequences, 29% of them appearing once. Each of the donors had 8 to 10 milliliters of peripheral blood drawn into EDTA-treated Vacutainer tubes. This sample also appeared in a second study, on T cells of mothers and their children.

The V gene is TRBV27, the J gene TRBJ1-1; 9 bases map to TRBD1. This clonotype originated in a woman in her forties in good health. Sequencing used blood. CDR3 region: CASGSRQGVTEAFF. The CDR3 region has the DNA TGTGCCAGCGGATCAAGACAGGGGGTCACTGAAGCTTTCTTT.